These 15 T cell receptor beta chains came from one sample sequenced in a study of T cell responses to AZD1222 COVID-19 vaccine. Sequencing was performed with immunoSEQ multiplex PCR; in TCRdb, only in-frame clones are kept and a portion is missing. This sample yields some 130,000 clones, of which approximately 90% are seen a single time; about 9.9% belongs to the top ten. The sample was peripheral blood, taken 28 days after the second AZD1222 dose. The receptors originated from an adult who received the AZD1222 COVID-19 vaccine.

The chain carries TRBV12-3 or TRBV12-4 and TRBJ1-1; D not resolved. V dropped 3 bases and J dropped 4 bases, with 6 bases sitting between them. CDR3 length: 12 amino acids. Here the CDR3 DNA reads TGTGCCAGCAGTTTCGCCGGCACTGAAGCTTTCTTT. The encoded protein is CASSFAGTEAFF.

The chain joins TRBV7-9 to TRBJ2-1; no reliable D call. Trimming stripped 1 base from V and 7 bases from J, with 11 bases between. Germline V CDR1 and CDR2: SEHNR, FQNEAQ (reference sequence). The CDR3 has 14 residues. In DNA form, the CDR3 reads TGTGCCAGCAGCTTAGAGGGTAGGTCGAATGAGCAGTTCTTC. Residues: CASSLEGRSNEQFF.

The chain has TRBV30 and TRBJ1-5; 7 nucleotides line up with TRBD1. J was trimmed by 4 bases and V by 4 bases; bases with no gene match: 4. Germline V gene data show CDR1 as GTSNPN and CDR2 as SVGIG (reference sequence). This CDR3 comprises 13 residues. The CDR3 DNA reads TGTGCCTGGAATAGGGGGCTAAATCAGCCCCAGCATTTT. Translation gives CAWNRGLNQPQHF. Using reference TRBV30 and TRBJ1-5 for the parts outside the CDR3, the full variable domain is SQTIHQWPATLVQPVGSPLSLECTVEGTSNPNLYWYRQAAGRGLQLLFYSVGIGQISSEVPQNLSASRPQDRQFILSSKKLLLSDSGFYLCAWNRGLNQPQHFGDGTRLSIL.

This clone appeared a single time. The chain has TRBV2 and TRBJ1-6; maybe TRBD1 (5 bases). CDR3 size: 14 residues. The germline V and J ends were trimmed by 5 bases and 8 bases, with 13 bases remaining between them. Germline values: CDR1 SNHLY, CDR2 FYNNEI. The CDR3 nucleotides are TGTGCCAGCAGTCTAAGGCAGGGTGATTCACCCCTCCACTTT. It is translated as CASSLRQGDSPLHF.

The V gene is TRBV11-2, the J gene TRBJ2-5; TRBD2 agrees at 9 bases. The germline gives CDR1 SGHAT, CDR2 FQNNGV. The CDR3 has 18 residues. V dropped 5 bases and J dropped 4; count of bases not matched to a gene: 17. CDR3 nucleotide sequence: TGTGCCAGCAGCCACATGCGGGGGGGTTTGGCGCGTAGAGAGACCCAGTACTTC. It codes for CASSHMRGGLARRETQYF. Combining the CDR3 with reference TRBV11-2 and TRBJ2-5 gives the whole variable domain EAGVAQSPRYKIIEKRQSVAFWCNPISGHATLYWYQQILGQGPKLLIQFQNNGVVDDSQLPKDRFSAERLKGVDSTLKIQPAKLEDSAVYLCASSHMRGGLARRETQYFGPGTRLLVL.

The rearrangement links TRBV19 to TRBJ2-7; TRBD1 aligns across 10 bases. Germline V gene lookup returns CDR1 LNHDA and CDR2 SQIVND (reference sequence). V gave up 6 bases and J gave up 4 bases; unmatched junction bases: 6. This CDR3 is built from 14 residues. CDR3 coding DNA: TGTGCCAGTAGGCCGACAGGGGGCCCTTACGAGCAGTACTTC. Residues: CASRPTGGPYEQYF.

The V gene is TRBV12-3 or TRBV12-4, the J gene TRBJ1-2; D is unresolved. Trimming took off 2 bases at V and 6 bases at J, with 7 bases between the two ends. CDR3 length: 12 amino acids. CDR3 bases: TGTGCCAGCAGTTTAAACAGCGATGGCTACACCTTC. Protein product: CASSLNSDGYTF.

This chain joins TRBV12-3 or TRBV12-4 and TRBJ2-1; no clear D gene. This CDR3 has 13 amino acids. V shed 1 base and J shed 2 bases, with 3 bases lying between them. This CDR3 is CASSLGTYNEQFF. Written as DNA, the CDR3 is TGTGCCAGCAGTTTAGGCACCTACAATGAGCAGTTCTTC.

The gene calls are TRBV4-1 and TRBJ2-3; D unresolved. Trimming took 0 bases from V and 3 from J, leaving 7 bases between them. The germline V gene encodes CDR1 MGHRA and CDR2 YSYEKL. This CDR3 contains 14 residues. In DNA form, the CDR3 reads TGCGCCAGCAGCCAAGACCTAGGAACAGATACGCAGTATTTT. This codes for CASSQDLGTDTQYF.

This chain connects TRBV9 to TRBJ2-5, with TRBD1 as a possible D gene (7 bases). Trimming left V 0 bases short and J 0 bases short, with 12 bases between. The CDR3 extends over 16 amino acids. Per the germline V gene, CDR1 is SGDLS and CDR2 is YYNGEE. The DNA of the CDR3 is TGTGCCAGCAGCGTAGGGCCAGGGGGGTACCAAGAGACCCAGTACTTC. It codes for CASSVGPGGYQETQYF.

The chain links TRBV27 to TRBJ2-3; D perhaps matches TRBD1 (6 bases). V lost 7 bases to trimming and J lost 5 bases, with 19 bases between them. CDR3 length: 15 amino acids. Germline assignment: CDR1 MNHEY and CDR2 SMNVEV (reference sequence). This CDR3 reads CASNIQGDTQDTQYF. The CDR3 DNA sequence: TGTGCCAGCAATATACAGGGAGACACGCAAGATACGCAGTATTTT.

This chain joins TRBV6-2 or TRBV6-3 and TRBJ1-1; no firm D call. CDR1 and CDR2 from the germline V gene are MNHEY and SVGEGT. There are 13 residues in the CDR3. Trimming removed 4 bases at V and 2 bases at J, with 8 bases between. CDR3 coding DNA: TGTGCCAGCAGTTCTTACCCCAACACTGAAGCTTTCTTT. The encoded protein is CASSSYPNTEAFF.

The count of this clone is one. Here the CDR3 DNA reads TGTGCCAGCAGAATTACCGGGACACAGAACACTGAAGCTTTCTTT. It translates to CASRITGTQNTEAFF. V is TRBV6-5 and J is TRBJ1-1; the D gene is possibly TRBD1 (6 bases). The CDR3 extends over 15 amino acids. V shed 6 bases and J shed 1 base, with 15 bases lying between them. Germline values: CDR1 MNHEY, CDR2 SVGAGI.

The chain carries TRBV5-8 and TRBJ1-5; no clear D. The germline V gene encodes CDR1 SGHTS and CDR2 YDEGEE. Trimming pared 4 bases from V and 0 bases from J, leaving 11 bases between. The CDR3 covers 15 residues. The chain's CDR3 is CASSVGIYSNQPQHF. CDR3 sequence (DNA): TGTGCCAGCAGCGTAGGGATTTATAGCAATCAGCCCCAGCATTTT.

This sequence joins TRBV5-4 and TRBJ1-5; D not certain. CDR1 and CDR2 from the germline V gene are SGHNT and YYREEE (reference sequence). The ends were cut back, 3 bases at V and 0 bases at J, with 13 bases in the middle. This CDR3 comprises 16 residues. The CDR3 region has the DNA TGTGCCAGCAGCTACCCCCAGCAGTATAGCAATCAGCCCCAGCATTTT. The encoded protein is CASSYPQQYSNQPQHF.